This entry lists 27 T cell receptor beta chains sequenced from one sample in a study of blood T cell repertoires in COVID-19. The data were produced by immunoSEQ multiplex PCR, yet TCRdb's version contains in-frame clones alone and is incomplete. The sample lists over 85,000 clones, more than 75% seen once, with about 9% in the top ten. Sequences were obtained from peripheral blood. The receptors derive from a man in his sixties with active or convalescent COVID-19.

The chain recombines TRBV12-1 with TRBJ2-1; the table's D call TRBD1 went unverified against the DNA. TRBV12-1 represents a pseudogene. The CDR3 extends over 17 amino acids. The CDR3 DNA reads as TGTGCCAGCAGCTCCGATACAGACAGGGGACCCAACAATGAGCAGTTCTTC. Amino acid sequence: CASSSDTDRGPNNEQFF.

The chain combines TRBV4-3 with TRBJ2-1; possibly TRBD2 for D (7 bases). CDR1 and CDR2 from the germline V gene are LGHNA and YSLEER. The germline V and J ends were trimmed by 0 bases and 7 bases, with 16 bases remaining between them. The CDR3 consists of 16 residues. The CDR3, as DNA: TGCGCCAGCAGCCAAGAAGGGGGGAGGGCCGCGAATGAGCAGTTCTTC. This translates into CASSQEGGRAANEQFF.

This chain joins TRBV24-1 and TRBJ2-1; 7 bases line up with TRBD1. The junction had 3 bases not matched to a gene; V was cut back by 2 bases and J by 6 bases. This CDR3 comprises 14 residues. From germline, CDR1 is KGHDR and CDR2 SFDVKD. The CDR3 nucleotides are TGTGCCACCAGTGATTACAGGGGAAGCAATGAGCAGTTCTTC. Its translation: CATSDYRGSNEQFF.

The CDR3 region has the DNA TGTGCCAGCAGTCGTCTCCCAGGGTCAAAACCCTCCGATGAGCAGTTCTTC. Protein: CASSRLPGSKPSDEQFF. The chain is built from TRBV11-3 and TRBJ2-1, with D perhaps matching TRBD1 (5 bases). Looked up from germline, CDR1 is SGHNT and CDR2 is YENEEA. Trimming cost V 6 bases and J 8 bases, with 26 bases left between them. The CDR3 is 17 residues long.

The J gene is TRBJ2-5, the V gene TRBV7-2, with 8 bases that match TRBD2. With V trimmed by 1 base and J by 5 bases, 12 bases remained unmatched. Germline V CDR1 and CDR2: SGHTA, FQGNSA. The CDR3 has 17 amino acids. The CDR3 loop is CASSLVRSGSKAETQYF. The CDR3 DNA reads as TGTGCCAGCAGCTTAGTAAGAAGCGGGAGTAAGGCGGAGACCCAGTACTTC.

This chain links TRBV7-9 with TRBJ2-1, with 11 bases identical to TRBD2. Trimming at V came to 4 bases and at J to 1 base, leaving 3 bases not matched to a gene. Germline V lookup: CDR1 SEHNR, CDR2 FQNEAQ (reference sequence). This CDR3 is built from 16 residues. CDR3 sequence reads: CASSSTSGSSYNEQFF. The CDR3 nucleotides are TGTGCCAGCAGCTCCACTAGCGGGAGTTCCTACAATGAGCAGTTCTTC.

V usage is TRBV2 and J usage is TRBJ2-3; D perhaps matches TRBD2 (5 bases). The V and J ends lost 3 bases and 3 bases respectively, with 10 bases between them. The CDR3 runs 14 residues. CDR1 SNHLY and CDR2 FYNNEI come from the germline V gene. The CDR3 protein is CASSDSGVTDTQYF. The CDR3 DNA reads TGTGCCAGCAGTGACTCCGGGGTAACAGATACGCAGTATTTT. Full variable domain (missing parts from reference TRBV2 and TRBJ2-3): EPEVTQTPSHQVTQMGQEVILRCVPISNHLYFYWYRQILGQKVEFLVSFYNNEISEKSEIFDDQFSVERPDGSNFTLKIRSTKLEDSAMYFCASSDSGVTDTQYFGPGTRLTVL.

This sequence joins TRBV19 and TRBJ1-3; TRBD1 matches at 8 bases. Germline V lookup: CDR1 LNHDA, CDR2 SQIVND (reference sequence). The CDR3 is made up of 19 amino acids. Losses at the gene ends were 3 bases for V and 3 bases for J; bases not matched to a gene: 16. CDR3 nucleotides: TGTGCCAGTAGTATTGGAGGACAGGGTACGATCCGAAGTGGAAACACCATATATTTT. Protein sequence: CASSIGGQGTIRSGNTIYF.

The chain has TRBV7-2 and TRBJ2-3; 7 bases map to TRBD1. CDR1 and CDR2 (germline): SGHTA, FQGNSA. The ends lost 3 bases at V and 2 bases at J; junction bases unmatched: 5. The CDR3 contains 15 residues. This chain's CDR3 is CASSFKQGPTDTQYF. The CDR3 DNA reads TGTGCCAGCAGCTTCAAACAGGGGCCCACAGATACGCAGTATTTT.

This sequence joins TRBV7-8 and TRBJ1-4; D is perhaps TRBD1 (5 bases). The CDR3 is 16 residues long. The V gene's germline CDR1 is SGHVS and CDR2 FQNEAQ. V lost 5 bases and J 0 bases, leaving 13 bases between the germline ends. For the CDR3, the DNA is TGTGCCAGCAGCCCCGACAGATCTGCAACTAATGAAAAACTGTTTTTT. It is translated as CASSPDRSATNEKLFF.

The CDR3 coding sequence is TGTGCCAGCAGGCCAGGACAGGGGGTTACGGATACGCAGTATTTT. Amino acids: CASRPGQGVTDTQYF. This chain connects TRBV3-1 (or the pseudogene TRBV3-2) to TRBJ2-3, with 10 positions matching TRBD1. The CDR3 extends over 15 amino acids. V shed 6 bases and J 6 bases; nucleotides not matched to a gene: 9. The V gene's germline CDR1 is LGHDT and CDR2 YNNKEL (reference sequence).

The chain combines TRBV19 with TRBJ2-7; D perhaps matches TRBD2 (5 bases). Per the germline V gene, CDR1 is LNHDA and CDR2 is SQIVND (reference sequence). This CDR3 has 13 residues. Trimming took 6 bases from V and 5 from J, leaving 14 bases between them. CDR3 in DNA: TGTGCCAGTAGCATCGGGGATAAGCACGAGCAGTACTTC. Protein sequence: CASSIGDKHEQYF.

The V gene is TRBV4-1, the J gene TRBJ1-4; no clear D gene. The germline V gene encodes CDR1 MGHRA and CDR2 YSYEKL. The V and J ends lost 1 base and 8 bases respectively, with 14 bases between them. CDR3 size: 15 residues. The CDR3 protein is CASSQGHAGGEKLFF. The DNA of the CDR3 is TGCGCCAGCAGCCAAGGACACGCGGGCGGCGAAAAACTGTTTTTT.

V gene TRBV4-2 combines with J gene TRBJ2-1; D unclear. V was trimmed by 0 bases and J by 2 bases, leaving 11 bases between them. The CDR3 consists of 16 residues. Germline V gene sequence: CDR1 LGHNA, CDR2 YNFKEQ. DNA for the CDR3: TGTGCCAGCAGCCAAGATAAAGTAGTAACCTACAATGAGCAGTTCTTC. Translated, it gives CASSQDKVVTYNEQFF.

The chain uses TRBV7-2 and TRBJ2-1; 8 bases are a match to TRBD1. The CDR3 is 12 amino acids. Germline-derived CDR1 and CDR2 are SGHTA and FQGNSA. V was clipped by 4 bases and J by 10 bases; unmatched bases: 3. The CDR3 DNA is TGTGCCAGCAGCTATCGACAGGGGGAGCAGTTCTTC. Translation: CASSYRQGEQFF.

This chain joins TRBV5-1 and TRBJ2-5; a weak D match, TRBD1 (6 bases). The CDR3 sequence is 14 residues long. V was cut by 5 bases and J by 5 bases, with 16 bases left in between. The germline V gene encodes CDR1 SGHRS and CDR2 YFSETQ. The CDR3 reads CASRALTGGETQYF. The CDR3 coding sequence is TGCGCCAGCAGAGCCCTGACAGGAGGCGAGACCCAGTACTTC.

This clone was seen a handful of times. This chain uses TRBV5-1 with TRBJ2-5; TRBD2 matches 7 bases. This CDR3 contains 14 residues. Germline assignment: CDR1 SGHRS and CDR2 YFSETQ. The V segment lost 1 base and the J segment 2 bases; nucleotides outside the gene matches: 2. This CDR3 reads CASSLTSAQETQYF. CDR3 bases: TGCGCCAGCAGCTTGACTAGCGCGCAAGAGACCCAGTACTTC.

The gene calls are TRBV27 and TRBJ1-5; 8 bases line up with TRBD1. In germline, CDR1 is MNHEY, CDR2 SMNVEV (reference sequence). V gave up 10 bases and J gave up 2 bases; unmatched junction bases: 7. CDR3 size: 14 residues. The CDR3 protein is CATSRGQGNQPQHF. In DNA form, the CDR3 reads TGTGCCACCTCTAGGGGACAGGGCAATCAGCCCCAGCATTTT.

The V gene is TRBV3-1 (or the pseudogene TRBV3-2), the J gene TRBJ2-7, with 9 bases matching TRBD2. The length of the CDR3 is 19 residues. Germline lookup yields CDR1 LGHDT and CDR2 YNNKEL (reference sequence). After removal of 0 bases from V and 2 bases from J, the junction contained 14 bases not matched to a gene. The CDR3 region has the DNA TGTGCCAGCAGCCAAGACAGTGGAGTACTAGCGGGTGCTGCCTACGAGCAGTACTTC. It yields the protein CASSQDSGVLAGAAYEQYF.

This clone came up a few times. CDR3 protein: CASSLDGYEQYV. DNA for the CDR3: TGTGCCAGCAGCTTGGACGGCTACGAGCAGTACGTC. The chain has TRBV5-4 and TRBJ2-7; D is unclear. Germline V gene sequence: CDR1 SGHNT, CDR2 YYREEE (reference sequence). The V end was cut by 0 bases, the J end by 3 bases, with 4 bases between. The CDR3 contains 12 residues.

The gene calls are TRBV5-4 and TRBJ1-3; 9 bases are a match to TRBD1. The CDR3 spans 16 residues. With V trimmed by 3 bases and J by 0 bases, 4 bases remained unmatched. Germline CDR1 is SGHNT and CDR2 is YYREEE (reference sequence). The CDR3 coding sequence is TGTGCCAGCAGCTGGGGACAGGGCCTCTCTGGAAACACCATATATTTT. Amino acid sequence: CASSWGQGLSGNTIYF.

The chain combines TRBV5-8 with TRBJ1-5; tentative D call: TRBD1 (6 bases). Trimming removed 2 bases from V and 5 bases from J, with 17 bases in between. This CDR3 region has 16 residues. Germline assignment: CDR1 SGHTS and CDR2 YDEGEE. CDR3 nucleotide sequence: TGTGCCAGCAGCTTTTTTGGCACAGGGAGGGATCAGCCCCAGCATTTT. It codes for CASSFFGTGRDQPQHF. The full variable domain, its missing parts supplied by reference TRBV5-8 and TRBJ1-5, is EAGVTQSPTHLIKTRGQQATLRCSPISGHTSVYWYQQALGLGLQFLLWYDEGEERNRGNFPPRFSGRQFPNYSSELNVNALELEDSALYLCASSFFGTGRDQPQHFGDGTRLSIL.

This rearrangement joins TRBV19 to TRBJ1-2; the D gene is possibly TRBD1 (5 bases). V was pared by 8 bases and J by 3 bases, with 13 bases between. From germline, CDR1 is LNHDA and CDR2 SQIVND (reference sequence). The CDR3 extends over 13 amino acids. The CDR3, as DNA: TGTGCCAGTGGGGAATGGGGCTACTATGGCTACACCTTC. Its protein product is CASGEWGYYGYTF.

The chain joins TRBV7-8 to TRBJ2-3; perhaps TRBD2 as D (5 bases). Deletions cut 5 bases from V and 6 bases from J, with 18 bases between. There are 15 residues in the CDR3. Germline V CDR1 and CDR2: SGHVS, FQNEAQ. CDR3 coding DNA: TGTGCCAGCAGCGGCGGGCCACCACCACATGATACGCAGTATTTT. Translating gives CASSGGPPPHDTQYF.

This chain uses TRBV25-1 with TRBJ1-4; TRBD1 matches 7 bases. Germline lookup yields CDR1 MGHDK and CDR2 SYGVNS. CDR3 length equals 14 residues. With V trimmed by 3 bases and J by 8 bases, 6 bases remained unmatched. The CDR3: CASSDNRGGEKLFF. The DNA for the CDR3 is TGTGCCAGCAGTGACAACAGGGGTGGGGAAAAACTGTTTTTT.

This clone was seen just once. J is TRBJ2-3 and V is TRBV3-1 (or the pseudogene TRBV3-2); D gene uncertain. Germline CDR1 and CDR2: LGHDT and YNNKEL (reference sequence). Trimming cost V 4 bases and J 6 bases, with 11 bases left between them. CDR3 length equals 13 residues. CDR3 DNA: TGTGCCAGCAGCCGGGCTGGTAAGGATACGCAGTATTTT. Its translation: CASSRAGKDTQYF.

CDR3 bases: TGTGCCAGCAGCCAAGAGGATCGGCGCAGCGGTTTCGGAACCCAGTACTTC. It specifies CASSQEDRRSGFGTQYF. V is TRBV3-1 (or the pseudogene TRBV3-2) and J is TRBJ2-5; tentative D call: TRBD2 (5 bases). V was pared by 0 bases and J by 8 bases, with 22 bases between. Germline loops: CDR1 LGHDT, CDR2 YNNKEL (reference sequence). The CDR3 runs 17 residues.